This entry lists 2 T cell receptor beta chains sequenced from one sample in a study of CD8+CD57+ T cells in acquired aplastic anemia. Using genomic DNA as the template, TCR beta VDJ and CDR3 profiling was carried out. From the reads, TCRdb called clonotypes with MiXCR, one entry per CDR3 protein. The repertoire consists of 200,000 to 250,000 distinct CDR3 sequences, with less than 60% occurring once and the leading ten covering approximately 20%. All patients picked for sequencing had shown, by flow cytometry, an expansion of CD8+CD57+ cells. Source material: sorted CD4+, CD8+, or CD8+CD57+ T cells (not recorded which) from PBMCs. The receptor source for this set is a human donor with aplastic anemia.

The chain combines TRBV2 with TRBJ1-1; D might be TRBD1 (5 bases). Germline CDR1 is SNHLY and CDR2 is FYNNEI. The CDR3 has 15 residues. Trimming pared 1 base from V and 0 bases from J, leaving 9 bases between. DNA for the CDR3: TGTGCCAGCAGTGAAGTCCAGGGCCTGAACACTGAAGCTTTCTTT. Protein product: CASSEVQGLNTEAFF.

The sample holds many counts of this clonotype. The chain is built from TRBV20-1 and TRBJ1-2; D ambiguous. Germline V lookup: CDR1 DFQATT, CDR2 SNEGSKA (reference sequence). V was clipped by 1 base and J by 5 bases, with 11 bases between them. This CDR3 comprises 13 residues. Written as DNA, the CDR3 is TGCAGTGCTAGAGTTAACGGATATTATGGCTACACCTTC. It codes for CSARVNGYYGYTF.